This TCR beta chain derives from a study of chemoradiotherapy in HPV16-positive cancers. General study results and limits: Candidate HPV-specific clones and E7-related TCR motifs grew in tumor during treatment. Better recurrence-free survival went with HPV-responsive T-cell expansion in HPV16-positive patients. Only a couple of HPV16-positive patients supplied the functional HPV-specificity definition.

Germline CDR1 is SGDLS and CDR2 is YYNGEE. This CDR3 is 17 amino acids long. The V gene end was trimmed by 0 bases and the J gene end by 5 bases; junction bases not matched to a gene: 13. Sequencing was performed with immunoSEQ multiplex PCR; in TCRdb, only in-frame clones are kept and a portion is missing. The sample consists of under 8,500 clones, approximately 90% of them appearing once. Repertoires were sampled repeatedly during chemoradiotherapy. Notes on this clone: The antigen is unknown.

The rearrangement links TRBV9 to TRBJ2-7; 8 bases are a match to TRBD2. The receptor comes from a human donor with HPV-associated anogenital cancer. This specimen consisted of blood, obtained from a patient who underwent chemoradiotherapy. In nucleotides, the CDR3 is TGTGCCAGCAGCGTAGGTTTTGTAGACGGGGGGGCCCACGAGCAGTACTTC. Protein: CASSVGFVDGGAHEQYF.